This entry lists 29 T cell receptor beta chains sequenced from one sample in a study of graft-versus-host responses after intestinal transplantation. The protocol was immunoSEQ multiplex PCR, while the TCRdb copy is restricted to in-frame clones and leaves out a portion. Altogether approximately 11,000 clones are present, around 32% being singletons, with the ten largest covering 1.5% to 2%. Sequences were derived from alloreactive CD4+ T cells from a mixed lymphocyte reaction culture, sampled before transplantation. This sample's subset: CFSE-low proliferating T cells sorted from roughly six-day pre-transplant mixed lymphocyte reaction (GvH or HvG direction). The receptors here all came from a human patient who was an organ donor for intestinal transplantation.

The gene calls are TRBV5-4 and TRBJ1-2; TRBD1 agrees at 10 bases. The CDR3 covers 14 residues. Trimming at V came to 5 bases and at J to 6 bases, leaving 7 bases not matched to a gene. The germline gives CDR1 SGHNT, CDR2 YYREEE (reference sequence). The CDR3 loop reads CASRSGTGVNGYTF. The CDR3 coding sequence is TGTGCCAGCAGATCCGGGACAGGGGTAAATGGCTACACCTTC.

By share, this clone ranks as medium-sized. The rearrangement uses TRBV10-3 and TRBJ2-1, with 12 bases aligning to TRBD2. This CDR3 region has 14 residues. Germline V gives CDR1 ENHRY, CDR2 SYGVKD. CDR3 sequence: CATSGRSQTNEQFF. The CDR3 DNA is TGTGCGACTAGCGGGAGAAGTCAGACCAATGAGCAGTTCTTC.

The gene calls are TRBV5-4 and TRBJ2-1; D possibly corresponds to TRBD2 (6 bases). The CDR3 runs 12 residues. Trimming removed 4 bases from V and 9 bases from J, with 11 bases in between. Germline-derived CDR1 and CDR2 are SGHNT and YYREEE (reference sequence). The CDR3: CASSPRRGEQFF. The DNA of the CDR3 is TGTGCCAGCAGCCCTAGGAGGGGTGAGCAGTTCTTC.

This clone was seen a few times. The rearrangement uses TRBV5-1 and TRBJ2-7, with TRBD2 matching 7 bases. Germline CDR1 and CDR2: SGHRS and YFSETQ. Trimming at V came to 0 bases and at J to 2 bases, leaving 8 bases not matched to a gene. CDR3 length equals 16 residues. The CDR3 protein is CASSLGAGGITYEQYF. The DNA of the CDR3 is TGCGCCAGCAGCTTGGGGGCCGGGGGGATCACCTACGAGCAGTACTTC.

Notes on this clone: At one end the junction does not follow the germline gene, possibly because of a read error. V and J are TRBV9 and TRBJ2-3; 9 positions match TRBD2. The CDR3 is made up of 15 amino acids. CDR1 and CDR2 from the germline V gene are SGDLS and YYNGEE. The CDR3 loop reads CASSSISGGTGTQYF. For the CDR3, the DNA is TGTGCCAGCAGCTCCATTAGCGGGGGAACAGGTACGCAGTATTTT.

The rearrangement joins TRBV28 to TRBJ2-7, with D perhaps TRBD2 (6 bases). In germline, CDR1 is MDHEN, CDR2 SYDVKM. The CDR3 covers 15 residues. V lost 5 bases and J 1 base, leaving 15 bases between the germline ends. The CDR3 DNA reads TGTGCCAGCAGTACCGGGGGTAGCGTTTCCTACGAGCAGTACTTC. This codes for CASSTGGSVSYEQYF.

The gene calls are TRBV19 and TRBJ1-1, with 8 bases lining up with TRBD1. The V gene's germline CDR1 is LNHDA and CDR2 SQIVND (reference sequence). The CDR3 is 13 residues long. V was clipped by 10 bases and J by 5 bases; unmatched bases: 9. The CDR3 is CATPDREWTEAFF. CDR3 nucleotide sequence: TGTGCCACCCCGGACAGGGAGTGGACTGAAGCTTTCTTT.

This clone was detected a few times. The DNA of the CDR3 is TGCGCCAGCAGCCAAGATCGGGTAGCGGGGGGGCAGTTCTTC. Protein product: CASSQDRVAGGQFF. The chain carries TRBV4-3 and TRBJ2-1; 10 positions match TRBD2. CDR1 and CDR2 from the germline V gene are LGHNA and YSLEER. The CDR3 covers 14 residues. Trimming removed 0 bases from V and 12 bases from J; junction bases left unmatched: 5.

This clone is a singleton in its sample. The rearrangement links TRBV7-3 to TRBJ2-7; 9 nucleotides match TRBD2. This CDR3 is 15 amino acids long. Germline CDR1 is SGHTA and CDR2 is FQGTGA. Trimming cost V 3 bases and J 5 bases; bases outside gene matches: 8. The CDR3 here is CASSFEAGGLNEQYF. CDR3 DNA: TGTGCCAGCAGCTTCGAGGCGGGGGGGCTAAACGAGCAGTACTTC.

The chain has TRBV5-1 and TRBJ2-1; 7 bases agree with TRBD2. The germline gives CDR1 SGHRS, CDR2 YFSETQ. J gave up 9 bases and V 4 bases, and 10 bases lay outside the gene matches. There are 14 residues in the CDR3. The CDR3 here is CASSQGLPGAEQFF. In DNA, the CDR3 is TGCGCCAGCAGCCAGGGACTACCCGGTGCTGAGCAGTTCTTC. Combining the CDR3 with reference TRBV5-1 and TRBJ2-1 gives the whole variable domain KAGVTQTPRYLIKTRGQQVTLSCSPISGHRSVSWYQQTPGQGLQFLFEYFSETQRNKGNFPGRFSGRQFSNSRSEMNVSTLELGDSALYLCASSQGLPGAEQFFGPGTRLTVL.

The V gene is TRBV7-2, the J gene TRBJ2-5; 8 bases match TRBD2. After removal of 5 bases from V and 4 bases from J, the junction contained 9 bases not matched to a gene. The V gene's germline CDR1 is SGHTA and CDR2 FQGNSA. The CDR3 is 15 amino acids. The CDR3 nucleotides are TGTGCCAGCAGCCCCCGGGGGGGGGCCGCAGAGACCCAGTACTTC. It yields the protein CASSPRGGAAETQYF.

The V call is TRBV7-2, the J call TRBJ2-7, with a tentative D call TRBD2 (5 bases). CDR1 is SGHTA, CDR2 FQGNSA, per germline. The CDR3 extends over 16 amino acids. V gave up 2 bases and J gave up 0 bases, with 14 bases separating them. Here the CDR3 DNA reads TGTGCCAGCAGCTTAATTGGCGGGTCGACCTCCTACGAGCAGTACTTC. Encoded protein: CASSLIGGSTSYEQYF.

This clone appeared a few times. The junction departs from germline at one end; a sequencing error may be responsible. V is TRBV5-6 and J is TRBJ1-4, with D tentatively TRBD1 (5 bases). Germline CDR1 and CDR2: SGHDT and YYEEEE. This CDR3 spans 14 amino acids. This chain's CDR3 is CASSLFRAMGKTVF. The DNA of the CDR3 is TGTGCCAGCAGCTTGTTCAGGGCGATGGGAAAAACTGTTTTT.

This clone came up a few times. V usage is TRBV6-5 and J usage is TRBJ2-1; the D gene is possibly TRBD2 (7 bases). Germline CDR1 is MNHEY and CDR2 is SVGAGI. There are 15 residues in the CDR3. The V and J ends lost 6 bases and 2 bases respectively, with 14 bases between them. The CDR3, as DNA: TGTGCCAGCAGCCCCGAGGGGGGGGCCTACAATGAGCAGTTCTTC. Protein product: CASSPEGGAYNEQFF.

The rearrangement links TRBV9 to TRBJ2-3, with 10 bases aligning to TRBD2. The CDR3 totals 17 residues. V was pared by 0 bases and J by 2 bases, with 6 bases of the junction left unmatched. The germline V gene encodes CDR1 SGDLS and CDR2 YYNGEE. This CDR3 reads CASSVVGLAAVTDTQYF. As DNA, the CDR3 is TGTGCCAGCAGCGTAGTAGGACTAGCGGCTGTCACAGATACGCAGTATTTT.

A few counts support this clone. The chain carries TRBV11-2 and TRBJ2-3, with a tentative D call TRBD1 (6 bases). V lost 5 bases to trimming and J lost 0 bases, with 12 bases between them. The CDR3 is 15 amino acids. Germline loops: CDR1 SGHAT, CDR2 FQNNGV. In DNA, the CDR3 is TGTGCCAGCAGCCTCCGGGACACAAGCACAGATACGCAGTATTTT. Its protein is CASSLRDTSTDTQYF.

This clone is medium-sized by share. The chain carries TRBV7-9 and TRBJ1-6; D remains ambiguous. Trimming took 1 base from V and 0 from J, leaving 7 bases between them. The CDR3 totals 16 residues. CDR1 and CDR2 from the germline V gene are SEHNR and FQNEAQ (reference sequence). Here the CDR3 DNA reads TGTGCCAGCAGCTTAGGGGCGAGCTCCTATAATTCACCCCTCCACTTT. Its protein is CASSLGASSYNSPLHF.

This clone has only a few counts. V and J are TRBV19 and TRBJ2-1; 11 bases align to TRBD2. Trimming removed 6 bases from V and 6 bases from J; junction bases left unmatched: 16. The CDR3 is made up of 18 amino acids. Germline values: CDR1 LNHDA, CDR2 SQIVND (reference sequence). The CDR3: CASSPSGLAGGKINEQFF. The CDR3 DNA is TGTGCCAGTAGCCCGTCCGGGCTAGCGGGGGGTAAGATCAATGAGCAGTTCTTC.

The V call is TRBV7-9, the J call TRBJ1-5, with 7 bases matching TRBD1. The ends lost 1 base at V and 4 bases at J; junction bases unmatched: 7. Per germline, CDR1 SEHNR and CDR2 FQNEAQ (reference sequence). The length of the CDR3 is 16 residues. CDR3 in DNA: TGTGCCAGCAGCTTAGGACAGGGATATACTAATCAGCCCCAGCATTTT. It encodes CASSLGQGYTNQPQHF.

There are a few counts of this clone. The V call is TRBV6-4, the J call TRBJ2-1; TRBD2 matches at 9 bases. From germline, CDR1 is MRHNA and CDR2 SNTAGT. The CDR3 length is 14 residues. With 5 bases clipped from V and 2 bases from J, the junction kept 1 base outside the gene matches. The CDR3, as DNA: TGTGCCAGCAGTCCTAGCGGGGCCTACAATGAGCAGTTCTTC. Translation: CASSPSGAYNEQFF.

This rearrangement joins TRBV23-1 to TRBJ1-4; 9 bases match TRBD1. TRBV23-1 is an ORF; its function is uncertain. CDR3 length: 16 amino acids. The V and J ends lost 6 bases and 0 bases, in that order; junction bases with no gene match: 5. CDR3 sequence (DNA): TGCGCCAGCAGGTACGACAGGGGGTCAACTAATGAAAAACTGTTTTTT. Translated, it gives CASRYDRGSTNEKLFF.

The sample holds a few counts of this clone. The J gene is TRBJ2-1, the V gene TRBV27; possibly TRBD1 for D (7 bases). The CDR3 totals 15 residues. V dropped 5 bases and J dropped 3 bases, with 14 bases sitting between them. Germline CDR1 and CDR2: MNHEY and SMNVEV (reference sequence). The DNA for the CDR3 is TGTGCCAGCAGTCGACCAGGGGGAGGCTACAATGAGCAGTTCTTC. Its protein is CASSRPGGGYNEQFF.

This clone was picked up a small number of times. The rearrangement joins TRBV6-5 to TRBJ2-5; 7 nucleotides align to TRBD2. Germline CDR1 MNHEY, CDR2 SVGAGI. The CDR3 loop spans 14 amino acids. With V trimmed by 7 bases and J by 2 bases, 7 bases remained unmatched. As DNA, the CDR3 is TGTGCCAGCACCAGAAGCGGGGCTCAAGAGACCCAGTACTTC. Translated, it gives CASTRSGAQETQYF.

The genes are TRBV18 and TRBJ2-7, with 10 bases fitting TRBD1. The CDR3 covers 15 residues. In germline, CDR1 is KGHSH, CDR2 LQKENI. The V gene end was trimmed by 3 bases and the J gene end by 6 bases; junction bases not matched to a gene: 8. This CDR3 reads CASSPGQGSFSEQYF. The CDR3 DNA follows: TGTGCCAGCTCACCGGGACAGGGGTCGTTCAGCGAGCAGTACTTC.

The CDR3 DNA reads as TGTGCCAGCAGTTTATACAGTAACTATGGCTACACCTTC. Protein sequence: CASSLYSNYGYTF. The chain has TRBV27 and TRBJ1-2; D is unclear. In germline, CDR1 is MNHEY, CDR2 SMNVEV (reference sequence). The V and J ends lost 1 base and 1 base respectively, with 4 bases between them. The CDR3 runs 13 residues.

This clone was detected only once. The rearrangement links TRBV6-6 to TRBJ2-2; 7 positions match TRBD1. Germline CDR1 MNHNY, CDR2 SVGAGI (reference sequence). With 9 bases clipped from V and 6 bases from J, the junction kept 7 bases outside the gene matches. The CDR3 spans 13 residues. The CDR3: CASRDSGAGELFF. The CDR3 DNA sequence: TGTGCCAGTCGGGACAGTGGGGCCGGGGAGCTGTTTTTT.

This chain joins TRBV5-1 and TRBJ1-4; a possible D gene is TRBD1 (5 bases). The CDR3 has 12 residues. V was pared by 3 bases and J by 8 bases, with 8 bases between. The germline CDR1 and CDR2 sequences are SGHRS and YFSETQ. This chain's CDR3 is CASSWGDEKLFF. In DNA, the CDR3 is TGCGCCAGCAGCTGGGGGGACGAAAAACTGTTTTTT.

There are a few counts of this clone. V gene TRBV6-5 combines with J gene TRBJ2-7; no definite D call. The V and J ends lost 6 bases and 2 bases respectively, with 14 bases between them. The CDR3 extends over 14 amino acids. Germline-derived CDR1 and CDR2 are MNHEY and SVGAGI. In DNA, the CDR3 is TGTGCCAGCAGACGCCAGTTTCAAGCCTACGAGCAGTACTTC. Translating it yields CASRRQFQAYEQYF.

The CDR3 is CASSLWDRGEEKLFF. As DNA, the CDR3 is TGTGCCAGCAGCCTATGGGACAGGGGCGAAGAAAAACTGTTTTTT. V is TRBV5-8 and J is TRBJ1-4; TRBD1 aligns across 10 bases. The ends lost 4 bases at V and 8 bases at J; junction bases unmatched: 8. This CDR3 region has 15 residues. Germline CDR1 is SGHTS and CDR2 is YDEGEE.